A selection of T cell receptor beta chains follows, all from one sample in a study of T cell responses to AZD1222 COVID-19 vaccine. Repertoires were generated with immunoSEQ multiplex PCR, while TCRdb's copy carries only in-frame clones and drops some. In the table there are around 100,000 clones, roughly 91% of which are singletons. The material sequenced was peripheral blood, taken on day 0 of AZD1222 vaccination. These receptor sequences come from an adult in good health. Each CDR3 is given with its conserved first and last residue. Each record gives: J gene, D gene, V gene, clone size, CDR3 protein, CDR3 DNA. A D gene is named only where the DNA matches it firmly. The size entry is marked missing in some rows and otherwise reads once, few, many or a size class.

TRBJ1-1 NA TRBV4-1 NA CASSPTPSERDGNEAFF TGCGCCAGCAGCCCCACCCCCTCGGAGAGGGACGGAAATGAAGCTTTCTTT
TRBJ2-2 NA TRBV7-3 NA CASAAVGTGELFF TGTGCCTCCGCGGCCGTGGGGACCGGGGAGCTGTTTTTT
TRBJ1-1 NA TRBV2 once CASREGFTEAFF TGTGCCAGCCGCGAAGGGTTCACTGAAGCTTTCTTT
TRBJ1-6 TRBD1 TRBV27 NA CASSRQGPFQTLHF TGTGCCAGCAGCAGACAGGGTCCCTTTCAAACCCTCCACTTT
TRBJ1-5 NA TRBV6-5 NA CASSQTGPYNQPQHF TGTGCCAGCAGCCAAACAGGGCCCTACAATCAGCCCCAGCATTTT
TRBJ1-2 TRBD1 TRBV24-1 NA CATRSGQDYGYTF TGTGCCACCAGATCGGGACAGGACTATGGCTACACCTTC
TRBJ1-5 TRBD1 TRBV7-9 NA CASSAPGQGRSTNQPQHF TGTGCCAGCAGCGCCCCGGGACAGGGGCGATCGACTAATCAGCCCCAGCATTTT
TRBJ2-7 TRBD1 TRBV19 few CASSRDRNYEQYF TGTGCCAGTAGTAGGGACAGGAATTACGAGCAGTACTTC
TRBJ1-1 NA TRBV28 NA CASSLMVIRPQAGRYTEAFF TGTGCCAGCAGCTTAATGGTCATCCGACCCCAGGCCGGGAGGTACACTGAAGCTTTCTTT
TRBJ2-1 TRBD1 TRBV29-1 NA CSVKGGAGDEQFF TGCAGCGTTAAAGGGGGCGCAGGGGATGAGCAGTTCTTC
TRBJ2-1 TRBD2 TRBV4-1 NA CASSLRLAGVNEQFF TGCGCCAGCAGCCTCAGACTAGCGGGGGTCAATGAGCAGTTCTTC
TRBJ1-1 NA TRBV13 NA CASSFQGVSAPEAFF TGTGCCAGCAGCTTCCAGGGAGTCTCTGCGCCCGAAGCTTTCTTT
TRBJ2-7 TRBD1 TRBV3-1/TRBV3-2 NA CASSQRTGTYEQYF TGTGCCAGCAGCCAAAGGACAGGGACCTACGAGCAGTACTTC
TRBJ2-7 TRBD1 TRBV18 NA CASSPGTGGSHEQYF TGTGCCAGCTCACCGGGGACAGGAGGTTCCCACGAGCAGTACTTC
TRBJ1-1 NA TRBV18 few CASSPRGAEAFF TGTGCCAGCTCACCACGTGGGGCTGAAGCTTTCTTT
TRBJ2-1 NA TRBV2 few CASKWESGQNNEQFF TGTGCCAGCAAGTGGGAATCCGGGCAAAACAATGAGCAGTTCTTC
TRBJ1-4 NA TRBV5-4 NA CASSPPGSGEKLFF TGTGCCAGCAGCCCCCCGGGATCCGGCGAAAAACTGTTTTTT
TRBJ2-3 NA TRBV9 NA CASSVGLGTLSDTQYF TGTGCCAGCAGCGTGGGTCTGGGGACGCTCTCAGATACGCAGTATTTT
TRBJ2-2 NA TRBV6-4 NA CASKGELFF TGTGCCAGCAAGGGGGAGCTGTTTTTT
TRBJ1-1 TRBD1 TRBV19 once CATLPQGAMNTEAFF TGTGCCACTCTTCCCCAGGGGGCAATGAACACTGAAGCTTTCTTT
TRBJ2-1 TRBD2 TRBV3-1/TRBV3-2 once CASSQGFLAGSPEQFF TGTGCCAGCAGCCAAGGTTTTCTAGCGGGATCACCTGAGCAGTTCTTC
TRBJ2-3 NA TRBV6-6 NA CASSQLGLTQYF TGTGCCAGCAGTCAACTTGGGTTAACGCAGTATTTT
TRBJ2-3 NA TRBV2 NA CASRAGAAPTDTQYF TGTGCCAGCAGGGCAGGGGCGGCCCCCACAGATACGCAGTATTTT
TRBJ2-7 TRBD1 TRBV11-3 NA CASTGGYEQYF TGTGCCAGCACAGGGGGATACGAGCAGTACTTC
TRBJ2-4 TRBD1 TRBV3-1/TRBV3-2 NA CASSETGTGKGIQYF TGTGCCAGCAGCGAGACCGGGACAGGGAAAGGCATTCAGTACTTC
TRBJ2-7 NA TRBV6-5 NA CASRDSGAYEQYF TGTGCCAGCAGGGACAGCGGGGCCTACGAGCAGTACTTC
TRBJ1-3 NA TRBV29-1 NA CSVEGVRGRTGNTIYF TGCAGCGTTGAAGGTGTGCGGGGGCGAACAGGAAACACCATATATTTT
TRBJ2-1 TRBD2 TRBV29-1 NA CSVEDQLLAGRQFF TGCAGCGTTGAAGATCAATTACTAGCGGGGCGACAGTTCTTC
TRBJ2-3 TRBD1 TRBV29-1 NA CSGGTGELDTQYF TGCAGCGGGGGGACAGGGGAATTAGATACGCAGTATTTT
TRBJ2-1 TRBD2 TRBV29-1 NA CSVGLAVYNEQFF TGCAGCGTTGGACTAGCGGTCTACAATGAGCAGTTCTTC
TRBJ1-6 NA TRBV16 once CASSPRPSNSPLHF TGTGCCAGCAGTCCAAGACCGAGTAATTCACCCCTCCACTTT
TRBJ1-2 TRBD1 TRBV28 NA CATGQGPAFYGYTF TGTGCCACGGGACAGGGGCCGGCTTTCTATGGCTACACCTTC
TRBJ1-5 NA TRBV29-1 NA CSVGSLGQPQHF TGCAGCGTAGGCAGTCTGGGGCAGCCCCAGCATTTT
TRBJ2-7 NA TRBV27 NA CASSWGHSYEQYF TGTGCCAGCAGTTGGGGACACAGCTACGAGCAGTACTTC
TRBJ1-1 NA TRBV5-1 NA CASTEGQVGTEAFF TGCGCCAGCACCGAGGGACAAGTAGGTACTGAAGCTTTCTTT
TRBJ1-5 TRBD1 TRBV6-5 NA CATGQGTSNQPQHF TGTGCCACGGGACAGGGAACGAGCAATCAGCCCCAGCATTTT
TRBJ1-6 NA TRBV30 NA CAWSHRDRSASPLHF TGTGCCTGGAGTCACCGAGACAGGTCGGCCTCACCCCTCCACTTT
TRBJ1-3 NA TRBV7-6 NA CASSGYRENTIYF TGTGCCAGCAGCGGATACAGGGAAAACACCATATATTTT
TRBJ1-4 TRBD1 TRBV6-5 NA CASSTTGMLEKLFF TGTGCCAGCAGCACGACAGGGATGTTAGAAAAACTGTTTTTT
TRBJ1-2 TRBD1 TRBV5-1 NA CASSRGQEDGYTF TGCGCCAGCAGCCGTGGACAGGAGGATGGCTACACCTTC
TRBJ1-2 NA TRBV12-3/TRBV12-4 NA CASSAGTGGYTF TGTGCCAGCAGTGCAGGTACCGGTGGCTACACCTTC
TRBJ1-5 TRBD1 TRBV12-5 NA CASGLVLGQFSNQPQHF TGTGCTAGTGGTTTGGTATTGGGACAGTTTAGCAATCAGCCCCAGCATTTT
TRBJ2-1 TRBD1 TRBV28 NA CASSLLQGLGNEQFF TGTGCCAGCAGTTTATTACAGGGGCTAGGGAATGAGCAGTTCTTC
TRBJ1-2 TRBD1 TRBV5-1 NA CASSLIPDYRGEHGYTF TGCGCCAGCAGCTTGATACCGGATTACAGGGGTGAGCATGGCTACACCTTC
TRBJ1-4 NA TRBV19 NA CASSTQGILEKLFF TGTGCCAGTAGTACACAGGGTATATTAGAAAAACTGTTTTTT
TRBJ2-6 NA TRBV19 NA CASSIRQAGANVLTF TGTGCCAGTAGTATCAGACAGGCTGGGGCCAACGTCCTGACTTTC